Listed below are T cell receptor beta chains from one sample, sequenced in a study of cytomegalovirus exposure and HLA in healthy donors. Profiling relied on immunoSEQ multiplex PCR, and the TCRdb table lists in-frame clones only, not all of them. This sample has roughly 120,000 clones, with 74% found just once. The sample consisted of PBMCs. Receptor source: a woman in her forties or fifties in good health and CMV-seropositive. The CDR3 runs from the conserved cysteine through the conserved F or W. A D gene is named only where the DNA matches it firmly. Size is omitted from some rows. Given values are once, few, many or a class for expanded clones.

NA,NA,TRBV7-6,TRBJ1-1,CASSLAQGSNTEAFF,TGTGCCAGCAGCTTAGCGCAGGGTTCGAACACTGAAGCTTTCTTT
NA,once,TRBV19,TRBJ1-4,CASSPAKRLRNEKLFF,TGTGCCAGTAGTCCCGCTAAGAGACTCCGAAATGAAAAACTGTTTTTT
NA,NA,TRBV19,TRBJ1-2,CATSRSRSPDSYGYTF,TGTGCCACTAGTAGGTCGAGAAGCCCTGACAGCTATGGCTACACCTTC
TRBD1,NA,TRBV2,TRBJ2-5,CASSYLQGAGETQYF,TGTGCCAGCAGTTACCTACAGGGGGCGGGAGAGACCCAGTACTTC
NA,NA,TRBV15,TRBJ2-5,CATSGSRTGEQYF,TGTGCCACCAGCGGGAGCAGGACGGGGGAGCAGTACTTC
NA,NA,TRBV2,TRBJ1-1,CASSEALTVNTEAFF,TGTGCCAGCAGTGAAGCGCTTACAGTTAACACTGAAGCTTTCTTT
NA,NA,TRBV30,TRBJ1-3,CAWRDPIYTRSSGNTIYF,TGTGCCTGGAGGGATCCGATTTACACCCGGAGCTCTGGAAACACCATATATTTT
NA,NA,TRBV19,TRBJ1-5,CASSIRLGGNQPQHF,TGTGCCAGTAGTATAAGATTGGGAGGAAATCAGCCCCAGCATTTT
NA,NA,TRBV7-8,TRBJ2-7,CASSLVLGASGTHEQYF,TGTGCCAGCAGCTTAGTTCTGGGGGCTAGCGGAACCCACGAGCAGTACTTC
NA,NA,TRBV30,TRBJ1-2,CAWSPTTPRGYGYTF,TGTGCCTGGAGTCCGACAACCCCAAGGGGCTATGGCTACACCTTC
NA,NA,TRBV18,TRBJ1-4,CASSPTGFANEKLFF,TGTGCCAGCTCACCAACGGGGTTTGCTAATGAAAAACTGTTTTTT
NA,NA,TRBV29-1,TRBJ2-7,CSVDGGQPYEQYF,TGCAGCGTTGATGGGGGACAACCCTACGAGCAGTACTTC
NA,few,TRBV27,TRBJ1-5,CASSLYLRRFLHQPQHF,TGTGCCAGCAGTTTATATTTGAGGAGGTTCCTCCATCAGCCCCAGCATTTT
NA,once,TRBV18,TRBJ1-1,CASSPGENTEAFF,TGTGCCAGCTCACCGGGAGAGAACACTGAAGCTTTCTTT
NA,few,TRBV10-1,TRBJ2-1,CASSAYHRERNEQFF,TGCGCCAGCAGTGCGTACCACAGGGAACGGAATGAGCAGTTCTTC
NA,once,TRBV7-8,TRBJ2-5,CASSLFRQEETQYF,TGTGCCAGCAGCTTATTCCGACAGGAAGAGACCCAGTACTTC
NA,few,TRBV4-1,TRBJ2-1,CASSQGGDSSYNEQFF,TGCGCCAGCAGCCAAGGGGGGGACAGCTCCTACAATGAGCAGTTCTTC
NA,NA,TRBV18,TRBJ1-2,CASSPKVAGAGGYTF,TGTGCCAGCTCACCCAAAGTAGCAGGGGCCGGAGGCTACACCTTC
NA,few,TRBV29-1,TRBJ2-1,CSVELGTWDNEQFF,TGCAGCGTTGAACTCGGGACTTGGGACAATGAGCAGTTCTTC
TRBD2,NA,TRBV27,TRBJ2-1,CASSLRLAGDANEQFF,TGTGCCAGCAGTTTGCGACTAGCGGGAGACGCCAATGAGCAGTTCTTC
NA,few,TRBV4-1,TRBJ1-6,CASSQDPGAEYSPLHF,TGCGCCAGCAGCCAAGATCCTGGGGCAGAATATTCACCCCTCCACTTT
NA,once,TRBV10-3,TRBJ2-7,CAISESTGEQYF,TGTGCCATCAGTGAGTCGACGGGCGAGCAGTACTTC
NA,few,TRBV10-3,TRBJ1-4,CAISESSGRLEKLFF,TGTGCCATCAGTGAGTCATCCGGGAGGCTTGAAAAACTGTTTTTT
TRBD1,NA,TRBV7-9,TRBJ1-2,CASLQGAGYGYTF,TGTGCCAGCCTCCAGGGGGCCGGCTATGGCTACACCTTC
TRBD1,few,TRBV6-5,TRBJ1-6,CASSYGTGGSGSPLHF,TGTGCCAGCAGTTACGGAACAGGGGGCTCGGGTTCACCCCTCCACTTT
TRBD2,few,TRBV5-1,TRBJ2-5,CASSLGGSRTETQYF,TGCGCCAGCAGCTTGGGCGGGAGCAGGACGGAGACCCAGTACTTC
NA,NA,TRBV19,TRBJ1-1,CASSITQGMNTEAFF,TGTGCCAGTAGCATCACCCAGGGGATGAACACTGAAGCTTTCTTT
TRBD2,few,TRBV19,TRBJ2-1,CATRGGSYNEQFF,TGTGCCACCCGGGGGGGCTCCTACAATGAGCAGTTCTTC
NA,NA,TRBV7-9,TRBJ1-3,CASSPEFNTIYF,TGTGCCAGCAGCCCGGAGTTTAACACCATATATTTT